The T cell receptor beta chain under discussion was sequenced for a study of blood T cell repertoires in COVID-19. Study overall: Acute and convalescent COVID-19 specimens originated in the United States, Italy and Spain. Sources were T cells, B-cell-depleted T cells, or PBMCs; the material itself was cDNA or gDNA.

Generated by immunoSEQ multiplex PCR, the TCRdb table keeps only in-frame clones and is missing some. In the table there are tens of thousands of clones, about nine tenths of which are singletons. Followed over time, Seattle patients had been enrolled while infection was active. Germline-derived CDR1 and CDR2 are SEHNR and FQNEAQ (reference sequence). V gave up 3 bases and J gave up 4 bases; unmatched junction bases: 0. The CDR3 contains 13 residues. Sequencing was done on a sample of peripheral blood. The sequence was obtained from a man in his 60s with COVID-19, enrolled during active disease. The rearrangement links TRBV7-9 to TRBJ1-3, with 7 bases aligning to TRBD1. CDR3 nucleotide sequence: TGTGCCAGCAGCTTGGACAGGGGAAACACCATATATTTT. Amino acids: CASSLDRGNTIYF. Full variable domain (missing parts from reference TRBV7-9 and TRBJ1-3): DTGVSQNPRHKITKRGQNVTFRCDPISEHNRLYWYRQTLGQGPEFLTYFQNEAQLEKSRLLSDRFSAERPKGSFSTLEIQRTEQGDSAMYLCASSLDRGNTIYFGEGSWLTVV.